The 23 T cell receptor beta chains reported below all come from one sample, sequenced in a study of blood T cells in healthy people across ages. It was with a sample-barcoded 5' primer and a J-beta primer mix that a second PCR of roughly 7 to 12 cycles was run. TCRdb re-analysed the 5' RACE reads in MiXCR, keeping a single row per CDR3 protein. The repertoire holds roughly 730,000 distinct CDR3 sequences, with more than 55% as singletons. Sequences were obtained from blood. These receptors were obtained from a man in his forties or fifties in good health.

This chain joins TRBV28 and TRBJ2-7; 7 positions agree with TRBD2. CDR3 size: 14 residues. From germline, CDR1 is MDHEN and CDR2 SYDVKM. The ends lost 5 bases at V and 3 bases at J; junction bases unmatched: 7. This chain's CDR3 is CASSRRGVGYEQYF. The CDR3 nucleotides are TGTGCCAGCAGTCGCCGGGGGGTGGGCTACGAGCAGTACTTC.

The chain recombines TRBV6-2 or TRBV6-3 with TRBJ2-1; 8 nucleotides match TRBD2. The DNA end is more similar to TRBJ2-7, so the J call may be wrong. CDR3 size: 15 residues. Germline V lookup: CDR1 MNHEY, CDR2 SVGEGT. CDR3 bases: TGTGCCAGCAGTCTTCGAGGGCGGGGGGCCTACGAGCAGTACTTC. Encoded protein: CASSLRGRGAYEQYF.

This clonotype occurred a few times. The J gene is TRBJ2-5, the V gene TRBV12-3 or TRBV12-4; D assignment may be TRBD1 or TRBD2 (5 bases each). The CDR3 is 15 residues long. V gave up 6 bases and J gave up 0 bases, with 14 bases separating them. This chain's CDR3 is CASRGRDRNQETQYF. The CDR3 DNA reads as TGTGCCAGCAGGGGCCGGGACCGAAACCAAGAGACCCAGTACTTC.

The rearrangement uses TRBV6-5 and TRBJ2-4, with D perhaps matching TRBD2 (5 bases). The DNA end favors TRBJ2-7, so the J call may be wrong. The CDR3 spans 14 residues. The germline CDR1 and CDR2 sequences are MNHEY and SVGAGI. In nucleotides, the CDR3 is TGTGCCAGCAGGAGGACTGGCGGTACCTACGAGCAGTACTTC. The encoded protein is CASRRTGGTYEQYF.

The J gene is TRBJ2-5, the V gene TRBV27; the match to TRBD2 covers 9 bases. This CDR3 has 14 residues. Germline values: CDR1 MNHEY, CDR2 SMNVEV (reference sequence). Losses at the gene ends were 4 bases for V and 4 bases for J; bases not matched to a gene: 4. CDR3 amino acids: CASSSGTSRETQYF. In nucleotides, the CDR3 is TGTGCCAGCAGTTCCGGGACTAGCAGAGAGACCCAGTACTTC.

This clonotype showed up just a few times. The J gene is TRBJ2-5, the V gene TRBV2; 14 nucleotides align to TRBD2. The CDR3 is 15 amino acids. The V and J ends lost 6 bases and 3 bases, in that order; junction bases with no gene match: 3. In germline, CDR1 is SNHLY, CDR2 FYNNEI. The DNA for the CDR3 is TGTGCCAGCAGGAGACTAGCGGGAGGGGAAGAGACCCAGTACTTC. This encodes CASRRLAGGEETQYF.

This clonotype was recorded a few times. Being one base from a much bigger clone, this may be a read error. This sequence joins TRBV28 and TRBJ2-7; D is possibly TRBD2 (6 bases). The CDR3 length is 18 residues. The V gene lost 3 bases and the J gene lost 0 bases, with 21 bases spanning the gap. Per the germline V gene, CDR1 is MDHEN and CDR2 is SYDVKM. The CDR3 nucleotides read TGTGCCAGCAGTTTGTCGCCGGGAGTAGGGTCCCTCTCCTACGAGCAGTACTTC. Amino acid sequence: CASSLSPGVGSLSYEQYF.

The rearrangement joins TRBV6-2 or TRBV6-3 to TRBJ2-5, with 7 bases lining up with TRBD2. CDR1 MNHEY and CDR2 SVGEGT come from the germline V gene. Trimming removed 1 base from V and 5 bases from J; junction bases left unmatched: 7. The CDR3 has 15 residues. The CDR3 DNA reads as TGTGCCAGCAGTTACTTGCGGGAGTCTTTCGAGACCCAGTACTTC. Translated: CASSYLRESFETQYF.

Here the CDR3 reads CASSLGGTEVYNEQFF. The CDR3, as DNA: TGTGCCAGCAGTTTGGGCGGGACAGAGGTTTACAATGAGCAGTTCTTC. V and J are TRBV28 and TRBJ2-1; the D gene is possibly TRBD1 (7 bases). V lost 3 bases, J lost 4 bases, and 16 bases lay in between. Germline V CDR1 and CDR2: MDHEN, SYDVKM. This CDR3 has 16 amino acids.

The chain combines TRBV27 with TRBJ2-3; possible D gene TRBD2, 6 bases. CDR3 length: 15 residues. V was cut by 1 base and J by 0 bases, with 8 bases left in between. Germline lookup yields CDR1 MNHEY and CDR2 SMNVEV (reference sequence). The CDR3 region is CASSLWGDSTDTQYF. The CDR3 DNA reads as TGTGCCAGCAGTTTATGGGGGGACAGCACAGATACGCAGTATTTT.

The rearrangement uses TRBV12-3 or TRBV12-4 and TRBJ2-5; no firm D call. The CDR3 length is 13 residues. Trimming removed 6 bases from V and 2 bases from J, with 10 bases in between. For the CDR3, the DNA is TGTGCCAGCAGACAGAACCAACAAGAGACCCAGTACTTC. Translated: CASRQNQQETQYF.

The V call is TRBV9, the J call TRBJ1-4, with TRBD1 as a possible D gene (5 bases). Germline V gene data show CDR1 as SGDLS and CDR2 as YYNGEE. Trimming took off 2 bases at V and 1 base at J, with 12 bases between the two ends. The CDR3 totals 16 residues. The CDR3 loop reads CASSVQGKETNEKLFF. The CDR3 region has the DNA TGTGCCAGCAGCGTGCAGGGTAAAGAAACTAATGAAAAACTGTTTTTT.

The V and J genes are TRBV7-2 and TRBJ2-7, with TRBD1 identical over 7 bases. The J segment lost 2 bases and the V segment lost 5 bases, leaving 6 bases of the junction unmatched. This CDR3 contains 14 residues. Germline V CDR1 and CDR2: SGHTA, FQGNSA. The CDR3, as DNA: TGTGCCAGCAGCGAAAGACAGGGCCCCTACGAGCAGTACTTC. This sequence encodes CASSERQGPYEQYF.

The rearrangement links TRBV27 to TRBJ2-1; 10 bases agree with TRBD2. V lost 6 bases, J lost 4 bases, and 9 bases stayed unmatched. Germline V gives CDR1 MNHEY, CDR2 SMNVEV (reference sequence). The CDR3 runs 16 residues. CDR3 loop: CASRDKRTSGYNEQFF. CDR3 DNA: TGTGCCAGCAGAGACAAACGGACTAGCGGTTACAATGAGCAGTTCTTC.

This clonotype was recorded only once. The V gene is TRBV20-1, the J gene TRBJ1-6; D remains unclear. V lost 6 bases to trimming and J lost 6 bases, with 15 bases between them. Germline V gene data show CDR1 as DFQATT and CDR2 as SNEGSKA (reference sequence). This CDR3 has 14 residues. Here the CDR3 DNA reads TGCAGTGCCCCCCACCGGGGTTCTAATTCACCCCTCCACTTT. It encodes CSAPHRGSNSPLHF.

This clonotype was counted between two and nine times. The chain couples TRBV3-1 to TRBJ2-5; D remains ambiguous. CDR1 and CDR2 (germline): LGHDT, YNNKEL (reference sequence). This CDR3 has 19 residues. Deletions cut 2 bases from V and 0 bases from J, with 22 bases between. This CDR3 is CASSQRALRIAHYQETQYF. CDR3 nucleotides: TGTGCCAGCAGCCAACGGGCTCTGAGGATCGCCCACTACCAAGAGACCCAGTACTTC.

V usage is TRBV7-2 and J usage is TRBJ2-1; the D is unclear. CDR1 is SGHTA, CDR2 FQGNSA, per germline. Trimming pared 2 bases from V and 0 bases from J, leaving 11 bases between. The CDR3 length is 16 residues. The DNA of the CDR3 is TGTGCCAGCAGCTTAATGCAATCCTCCTCCTACAATGAGCAGTTCTTC. Residues: CASSLMQSSSYNEQFF.

This clonotype has just a few counts. The CDR3 sequence: CASSDGTGEIYEQYF. CDR3 nucleotide sequence: TGTGCCAGCAGTGATGGGACAGGGGAAATCTACGAGCAGTACTTC. V usage is TRBV27 and J usage is TRBJ2-7; 10 positions agree with TRBD1. V was clipped by 5 bases and J by 3 bases; unmatched bases: 7. This CDR3 is 15 amino acids long. The germline V gene encodes CDR1 MNHEY and CDR2 SMNVEV (reference sequence).

V and J are TRBV7-3 and TRBJ2-3; 9 bases match TRBD2. Germline V gives CDR1 SGHTA, CDR2 FQGTGA. This CDR3 is 16 amino acids long. Trimming removed 4 bases from V and 2 bases from J; junction bases left unmatched: 7. CDR3 loop: CASSYRGGRVTDTQYF. In nucleotides, the CDR3 is TGTGCCAGCAGCTACCGCGGCGGGAGGGTCACAGATACGCAGTATTTT. The full variable domain, rest sourced from reference TRBV7-3 and TRBJ2-3, is GAGVSQTPSNKVTEKGKYVELRCDPISGHTALYWYRQSLGQGPEFLIYFQGTGAADDSGLPNDRFFAVRPEGSVSTLKIQRTERGDSAVYLCASSYRGGRVTDTQYFGPGTRLTVL.

The V and J genes are TRBV6-1 and TRBJ2-5; TRBD2 matches at 7 bases. V was clipped by 6 bases and J by 1 base; unmatched bases: 14. The CDR3 sequence is 17 residues long. Germline CDR1 MNHNS, CDR2 SASEGT. This CDR3 is CASSPVWGGEIQETQYF. As DNA, the CDR3 is TGTGCCAGCAGCCCCGTTTGGGGGGGGGAAATCCAAGAGACCCAGTACTTC.

This rearrangement joins TRBV11-2 to TRBJ2-6; 8 bases fit TRBD1. Germline V lookup: CDR1 SGHAT, CDR2 FQNNGV. The J segment lost 0 bases and the V segment lost 5 bases, leaving 9 bases of the junction unmatched. The CDR3 spans 18 residues. CDR3: CASSPGTGSDSGANVLTF. The CDR3 nucleotides read TGTGCCAGCAGCCCCGGGACAGGCAGCGACTCTGGGGCCAACGTCCTGACTTTC.

This clonotype was picked up many times. The chain uses TRBV12-3 or TRBV12-4 and TRBJ2-5; D gene uncertain. This CDR3 spans 13 amino acids. Trimming left V 3 bases short and J 3 bases short, with 8 bases between. This CDR3 is CASSFGGEETQYF. As DNA, the CDR3 is TGTGCCAGCAGTTTTGGTGGCGAAGAGACCCAGTACTTC.

This chain joins TRBV20-1 and TRBJ2-7, with unresolved D. CDR1 and CDR2 from the germline V gene are DFQATT and SNEGSKA (reference sequence). This CDR3 comprises 12 residues. Trimming cost V 6 bases and J 2 bases, with 11 bases left between them. DNA for the CDR3: TGCAGTGCCATGACCGCCACCTACGAGCAGTACTTC. As protein: CSAMTATYEQYF.